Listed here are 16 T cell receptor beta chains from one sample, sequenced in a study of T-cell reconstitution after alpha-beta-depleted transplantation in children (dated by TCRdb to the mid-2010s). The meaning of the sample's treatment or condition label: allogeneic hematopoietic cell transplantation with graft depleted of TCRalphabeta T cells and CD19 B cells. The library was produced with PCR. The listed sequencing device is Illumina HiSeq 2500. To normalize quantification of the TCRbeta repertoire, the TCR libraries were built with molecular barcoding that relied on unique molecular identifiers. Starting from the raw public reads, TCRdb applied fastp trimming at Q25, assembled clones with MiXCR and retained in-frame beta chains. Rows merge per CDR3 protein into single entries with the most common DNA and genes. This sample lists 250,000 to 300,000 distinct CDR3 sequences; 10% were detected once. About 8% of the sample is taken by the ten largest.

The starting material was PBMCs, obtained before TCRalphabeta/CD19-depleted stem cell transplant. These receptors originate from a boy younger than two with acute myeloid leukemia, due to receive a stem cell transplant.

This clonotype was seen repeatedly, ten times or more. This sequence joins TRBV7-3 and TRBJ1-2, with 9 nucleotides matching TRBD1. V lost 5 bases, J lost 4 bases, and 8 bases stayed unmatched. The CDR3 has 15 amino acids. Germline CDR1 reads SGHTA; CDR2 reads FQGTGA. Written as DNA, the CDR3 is TGTGCCAGCAGCGTAGGACAGGGGAGGCTCTATGGCTACACCTTC. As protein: CASSVGQGRLYGYTF.

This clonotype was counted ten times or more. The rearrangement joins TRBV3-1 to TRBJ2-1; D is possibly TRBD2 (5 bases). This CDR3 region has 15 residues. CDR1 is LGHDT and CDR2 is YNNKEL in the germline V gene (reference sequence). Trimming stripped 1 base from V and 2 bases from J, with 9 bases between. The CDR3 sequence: CASSQARAAYNEQFF. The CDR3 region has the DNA TGTGCCAGCAGCCAAGCGAGGGCTGCCTACAATGAGCAGTTCTTC.

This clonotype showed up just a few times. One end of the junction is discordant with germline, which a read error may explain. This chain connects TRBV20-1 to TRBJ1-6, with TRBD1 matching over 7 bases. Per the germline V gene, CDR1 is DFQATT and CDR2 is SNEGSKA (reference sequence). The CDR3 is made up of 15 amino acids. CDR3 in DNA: TGCAGTGCGAGAGAGGGGGCGTCAGGGAATTCACCCCTCCACTTT. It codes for CSAREGASGNSPLHF.

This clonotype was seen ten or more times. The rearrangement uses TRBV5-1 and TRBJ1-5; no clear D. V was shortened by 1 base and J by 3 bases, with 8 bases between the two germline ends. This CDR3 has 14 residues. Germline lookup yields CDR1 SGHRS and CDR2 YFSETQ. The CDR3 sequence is CASSLRPDNQPQHF. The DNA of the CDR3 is TGCGCCAGCAGCTTGAGGCCAGACAATCAGCCCCAGCATTTT.

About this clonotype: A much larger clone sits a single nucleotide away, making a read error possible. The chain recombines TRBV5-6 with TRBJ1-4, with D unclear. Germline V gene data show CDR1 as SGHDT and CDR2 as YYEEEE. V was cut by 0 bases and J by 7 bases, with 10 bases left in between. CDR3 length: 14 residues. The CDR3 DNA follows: TGTGCCAGCAGCTTGGAGACGGTCGGTGAAAAACTGTTTTTT. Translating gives CASSLETVGEKLFF.

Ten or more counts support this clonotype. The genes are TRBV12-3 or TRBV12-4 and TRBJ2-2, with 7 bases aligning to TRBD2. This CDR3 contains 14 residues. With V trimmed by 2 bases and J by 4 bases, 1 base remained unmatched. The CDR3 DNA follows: TGTGCCAGCAGTTTAAGGACTAGCACCGGGGAGCTGTTTTTT. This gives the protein CASSLRTSTGELFF.

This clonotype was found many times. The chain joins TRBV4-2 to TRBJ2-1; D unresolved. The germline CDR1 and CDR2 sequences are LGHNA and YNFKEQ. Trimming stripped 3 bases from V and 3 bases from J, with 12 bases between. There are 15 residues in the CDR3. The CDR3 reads CASSHPGPDYNEQFF. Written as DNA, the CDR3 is TGTGCCAGCAGCCATCCGGGCCCAGACTACAATGAGCAGTTCTTC.

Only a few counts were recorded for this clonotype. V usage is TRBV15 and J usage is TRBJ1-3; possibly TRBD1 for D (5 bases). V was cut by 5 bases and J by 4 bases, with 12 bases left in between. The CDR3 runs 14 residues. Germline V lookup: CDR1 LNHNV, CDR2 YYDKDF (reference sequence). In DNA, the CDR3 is TGTGCCACCAGCCTCCGCGGGGGAGGAAACACCATATATTTT. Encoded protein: CATSLRGGGNTIYF.

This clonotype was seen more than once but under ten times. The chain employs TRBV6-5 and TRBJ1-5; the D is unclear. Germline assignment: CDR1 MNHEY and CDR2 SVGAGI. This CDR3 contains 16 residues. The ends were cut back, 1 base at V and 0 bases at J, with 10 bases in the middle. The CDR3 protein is CASSYFSSLSNQPQHF. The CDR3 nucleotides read TGTGCCAGCAGTTACTTCAGTTCCCTTAGCAATCAGCCCCAGCATTTT.

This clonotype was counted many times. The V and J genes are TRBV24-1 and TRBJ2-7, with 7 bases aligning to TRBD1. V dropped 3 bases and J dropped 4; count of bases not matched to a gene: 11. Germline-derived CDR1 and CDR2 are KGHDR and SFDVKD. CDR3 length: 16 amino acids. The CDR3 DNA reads TGTGCCACCAGTGATGCAACCGGGACAGCCCCGTACGAGCAGTACTTC. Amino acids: CATSDATGTAPYEQYF.

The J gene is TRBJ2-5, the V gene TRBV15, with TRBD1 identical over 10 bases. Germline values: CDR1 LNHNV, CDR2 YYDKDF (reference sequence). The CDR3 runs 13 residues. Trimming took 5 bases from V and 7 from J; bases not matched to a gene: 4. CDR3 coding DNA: TGTGCCACCAGCTCCCGGGACAGGGGGACCCAGTACTTC. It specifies CATSSRDRGTQYF.

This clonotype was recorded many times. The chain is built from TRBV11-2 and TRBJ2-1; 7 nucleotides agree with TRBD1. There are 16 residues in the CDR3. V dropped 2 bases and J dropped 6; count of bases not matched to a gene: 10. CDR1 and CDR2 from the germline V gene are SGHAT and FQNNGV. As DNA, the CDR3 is TGTGCCAGCAGCTTACCGCGACAGGGTGGAATCAATGAGCAGTTCTTC. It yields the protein CASSLPRQGGINEQFF.

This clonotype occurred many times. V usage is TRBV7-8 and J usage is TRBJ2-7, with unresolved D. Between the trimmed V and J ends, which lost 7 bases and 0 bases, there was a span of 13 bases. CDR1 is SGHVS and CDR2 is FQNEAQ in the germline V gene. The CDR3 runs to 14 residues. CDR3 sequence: CASKSERSSYEQYF. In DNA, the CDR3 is TGTGCCAGCAAATCCGAAAGGTCCTCCTACGAGCAGTACTTC.

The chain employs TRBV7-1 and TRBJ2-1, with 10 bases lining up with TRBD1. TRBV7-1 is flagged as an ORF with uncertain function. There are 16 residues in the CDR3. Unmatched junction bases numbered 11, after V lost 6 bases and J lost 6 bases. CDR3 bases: TGTGCCAGCAGAGCCCCGGGACAGGGGTCGGGCAATGAGCAGTTCTTC. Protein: CASRAPGQGSGNEQFF.

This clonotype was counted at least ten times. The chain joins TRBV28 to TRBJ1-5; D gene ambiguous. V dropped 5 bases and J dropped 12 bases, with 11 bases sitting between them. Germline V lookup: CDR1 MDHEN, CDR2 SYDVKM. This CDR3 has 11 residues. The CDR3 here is CASSTKYSQHF. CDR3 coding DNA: TGTGCCAGCAGTACCAAATATAGCCAGCATTTT.

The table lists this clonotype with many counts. The CDR3 sequence: CASSGGRLAGGWDEQFF. CDR3 nucleotide sequence: TGTGCCAGCAGCGGAGGGCGACTAGCGGGAGGTTGGGATGAGCAGTTCTTC. V usage is TRBV9 and J usage is TRBJ2-1, with 13 bases matching TRBD2. In germline, CDR1 is SGDLS, CDR2 YYNGEE. Trimming removed 3 bases from V and 8 bases from J; junction bases left unmatched: 11. CDR3 length: 17 amino acids.